The 21 T cell receptor beta chains below come from one sample, sequenced in a study of Siglec-9 on CD8 T cells in melanoma. Using immunoSEQ multiplex PCR, the repertoire was profiled, and TCRdb retains in-frame clones only, with some absent. The table records around 35,000 clones, approximately 83% of them present only once. The sample consisted of Siglec-9- CD8+ T cells sorted from blood. These TCRs come from a human donor in good health.

This chain uses TRBV10-3 with TRBJ1-3; D gene unclear. CDR1 is ENHRY and CDR2 is SYGVKD in the germline V gene. V was pared by 3 bases and J by 0 bases, with 9 bases between. CDR3 length: 15 amino acids. CDR3 coding DNA: TGTGCCATCAGTGATGTGGGTGCCTCTGGAAACACCATATATTTT. Translating it yields CAISDVGASGNTIYF.

V usage is TRBV7-9 and J usage is TRBJ2-7; 8 bases line up with TRBD1. The CDR3 is 14 amino acids. Germline loops: CDR1 SEHNR, CDR2 FQNEAQ (reference sequence). J lost 6 bases, V lost 5 bases, and 9 bases had no gene match. The CDR3 region has the DNA TGTGCCAGCAGCCCCTGGACAGGGACGGGCGAGCAGTACTTC. This translates into CASSPWTGTGEQYF.

This chain links TRBV6-4 with TRBJ1-2; D call uncertain. The CDR3 runs to 15 residues. V was shortened by 4 bases and J by 8 bases, with 20 bases between the two germline ends. CDR1 is MRHNA, CDR2 SNTAGT, per germline. The CDR3 region has the DNA TGTGCCAGCAGTGCCGCGTCTGGGCCCAGCAAGGGCTACACCTTC. Residues: CASSAASGPSKGYTF.

The V call is TRBV25-1, the J call TRBJ2-3; 10 bases map to TRBD2. This CDR3 is built from 15 residues. Germline V lookup: CDR1 MGHDK, CDR2 SYGVNS. V lost 5 bases to trimming and J lost 5 bases; unmatched junction nucleotides: 7. The CDR3 loop is CASSTSGKVGDTQYF. In DNA, the CDR3 is TGTGCCAGCAGTACTAGCGGGAAGGTGGGAGATACGCAGTATTTT.

V is TRBV7-3 and J is TRBJ2-3, with D unresolved. V was trimmed by 1 base and J by 6 bases, leaving 5 bases between them. The CDR3 spans 12 residues. Germline V gives CDR1 SGHTA, CDR2 FQGTGA. The CDR3 reads CASSLIGDTQYF. CDR3 nucleotides: TGTGCCAGCAGCTTAATCGGTGATACGCAGTATTTT. The whole variable domain, remainder taken from reference TRBV7-3 and TRBJ2-3, is GAGVSQTPSNKVTEKGKYVELRCDPISGHTALYWYRQSLGQGPEFLIYFQGTGAADDSGLPNDRFFAVRPEGSVSTLKIQRTERGDSAVYLCASSLIGDTQYFGPGTRLTVL.

The chain carries TRBV4-2 and TRBJ2-5, with 8 bases lining up with TRBD2. The CDR3 has 17 residues. CDR1 and CDR2 (germline): LGHNA, YNFKEQ. Trimming took 3 bases from V and 5 from J; bases not matched to a gene: 14. This CDR3 is CASSQYIQRGIAETQYF. CDR3 bases: TGTGCCAGCAGCCAGTACATCCAGCGGGGGATAGCTGAGACCCAGTACTTC.

This clone was counted between two and nine times. The CDR3 nucleotides are TGCGCCAGCAGCCAGGCGGGGTTTGAAGCTTTCTTT. The encoded protein is CASSQAGFEAFF. This chain connects TRBV4-1 to TRBJ1-1; D unclear. V was cut by 3 bases and J by 7 bases, with 9 bases left in between. This CDR3 is built from 12 residues. The V gene's germline CDR1 is MGHRA and CDR2 YSYEKL.

The CDR3 DNA follows: TGTGCCAGCATACCCCCGAAGGGGAGCTCCTACAATGAGCAGTTCTTC. It codes for CASIPPKGSSYNEQFF. The rearrangement uses TRBV2 and TRBJ2-1; TRBD1 or TRBD2 may be the D gene (5 bases each). V was clipped by 7 bases and J by 0 bases, with 16 bases between them. The CDR3 totals 16 residues. The germline gives CDR1 SNHLY, CDR2 FYNNEI. Full variable domain (missing parts from reference TRBV2 and TRBJ2-1): EPEVTQTPSHQVTQMGQEVILRCVPISNHLYFYWYRQILGQKVEFLVSFYNNEISEKSEIFDDQFSVERPDGSNFTLKIRSTKLEDSAMYFCASIPPKGSSYNEQFFGPGTRLTVL.

The V call is TRBV6-4, the J call TRBJ1-2; no definite D call. This CDR3 spans 11 amino acids. The V end was cut by 11 bases, the J end by 3 bases, with 10 bases between. Germline assignment: CDR1 MRHNA and CDR2 SNTAGT. CDR3 bases: TGTGCCGTTCGGACCGACTATGGCTACACCTTC. This gives the protein CAVRTDYGYTF.

The rearrangement joins TRBV27 to TRBJ1-2; tentatively, D is TRBD1 (6 bases). CDR1 is MNHEY, CDR2 SMNVEV, per germline (reference sequence). The CDR3 contains 17 residues. Trimming stripped 2 bases from V and 6 bases from J, with 22 bases between. This CDR3 is CASSLGSRGALGDGYTF. For the CDR3, the DNA is TGTGCCAGCAGTTTAGGCTCCAGGGGTGCTCTAGGGGATGGCTACACCTTC.

In its sample, this clone was seen a few times. The genes are TRBV6-4 and TRBJ1-4; D perhaps matches TRBD1 (5 bases). CDR1 and CDR2 from the germline V gene are MRHNA and SNTAGT. The CDR3 contains 14 residues. Trimming stripped 0 bases from V and 7 bases from J, with 9 bases between. Written as DNA, the CDR3 is TGTGCCAGCAGTGACTCAGGGACGCCTGAAAAACTGTTTTTT. Its translation: CASSDSGTPEKLFF.

The chain has TRBV7-9 and TRBJ2-3; no reliable D call. Germline CDR1 reads SEHNR; CDR2 reads FQNEAQ (reference sequence). The CDR3 has 16 amino acids. The V end lost 5 bases, the J end lost 0 bases, and 15 bases lay between the germline ends. The DNA for the CDR3 is TGTGCCAGCAGCCCACAACTGGACGGAAGCACAGATACGCAGTATTTT. Residues: CASSPQLDGSTDTQYF.

The chain is built from TRBV5-4 and TRBJ2-5; no reliable D call. Between the trimmed V and J ends, which lost 2 bases and 2 bases, there was a span of 7 bases. The CDR3 runs 13 residues. The V gene's germline CDR1 is SGHNT and CDR2 YYREEE (reference sequence). This CDR3 reads CASSLEDQETQYF. CDR3 DNA sequence: TGTGCCAGCAGCTTAGAGGATCAAGAGACCCAGTACTTC.

J is TRBJ2-1 and V is TRBV6-5; 9 positions match TRBD1. Trimming took 6 bases from V and 6 from J; bases not matched to a gene: 3. The CDR3 extends over 13 amino acids. From germline, CDR1 is MNHEY and CDR2 SVGAGI. The DNA of the CDR3 is TGTGCCAGCAGCCCACAGGGGGCCAATGAGCAGTTCTTC. Protein product: CASSPQGANEQFF.

The genes are TRBV7-2 and TRBJ2-7; D call uncertain. This CDR3 is 13 amino acids long. Germline CDR1 SGHTA, CDR2 FQGNSA. Trimming took 5 bases from V and 7 from J, leaving 15 bases between them. CDR3 DNA: TGTGCCAGCAGCCCGATCTCCGTTCGGGAGCAGTACTTC. It codes for CASSPISVREQYF.

This clone was detected a few times. This chain uses TRBV19 with TRBJ1-1, with D maybe TRBD1 (5 bases). The germline gives CDR1 LNHDA, CDR2 SQIVND (reference sequence). The CDR3 consists of 14 residues. V was trimmed by 7 bases and J by 6 bases, leaving 18 bases between them. The CDR3 DNA reads as TGTGCCAGTATTTCGGCGGAGGGGCAAGCTGAAGCTTTCTTT. This codes for CASISAEGQAEAFF.

The V gene is TRBV5-8, the J gene TRBJ2-4; D gene ambiguous. Per the germline V gene, CDR1 is SGHTS and CDR2 is YDEGEE. Trimming cost V 0 bases and J 0 bases, with 13 bases left between them. The CDR3 spans 17 residues. The CDR3 here is CASSLGDWHTAKNIQYF. CDR3 nucleotide sequence: TGTGCCAGCAGCTTGGGAGATTGGCATACAGCCAAAAACATTCAGTACTTC.

The chain uses TRBV28 and TRBJ1-1; D ambiguous. Trimming stripped 5 bases from V and 0 bases from J, with 16 bases between. CDR3 length: 16 residues. Germline values: CDR1 MDHEN, CDR2 SYDVKM. The DNA for the CDR3 is TGTGCCAGCAGTCCCCCTGAGGTGGGCATGAACACTGAAGCTTTCTTT. Translating gives CASSPPEVGMNTEAFF.

V and J are TRBV27 and TRBJ2-5; D ambiguous. The CDR3 runs to 13 residues. Looked up from germline, CDR1 is MNHEY and CDR2 is SMNVEV (reference sequence). Trimming removed 2 bases from V and 2 bases from J, with 6 bases in between. CDR3 loop: CASSLKNQETQYF. CDR3 sequence (DNA): TGTGCCAGCAGTTTAAAAAATCAAGAGACCCAGTACTTC.

This chain connects TRBV5-6 to TRBJ2-7; the D gene is possibly TRBD2 (6 bases). The germline V gene has CDR1 SGHDT and CDR2 YYEEEE. The CDR3 extends over 14 amino acids. The V and J ends lost 4 bases and 0 bases respectively, with 11 bases between them. Written as DNA, the CDR3 is TGTGCCAGCAGCGGAGACGGGAGCTCCTACGAGCAGTACTTC. This gives the protein CASSGDGSSYEQYF.

The gene calls are TRBV7-9 and TRBJ2-3, with a weak D call TRBD1 (7 bases). Trimming removed 2 bases from V and 0 bases from J, with 9 bases in between. CDR3 length: 15 amino acids. CDR1 and CDR2 (germline): SEHNR, FQNEAQ (reference sequence). The CDR3 sequence is CASSLQGGSTDTQYF. The CDR3 DNA reads as TGTGCCAGCAGCTTACAGGGGGGAAGCACAGATACGCAGTATTTT.